The clone carrying this T cell receptor (beta chain) was observed a few times. Germline trimming cut 1 base from V and 5 bases from J; bases unmatched to any gene: 9. Germline loops: CDR1 LGHNT, CDR2 FRNRAP. CDR3 length: 16 residues. TCRdb independently ran MiXCR on the RT-PCR reads; one entry per CDR3 protein. The table includes about 700,000 distinct CDR3 sequences, 12% to 15% detected once. The sequenced sample was memory CD4+ T cells from blood. The source of this sequence is a female donor in good health, serving as a healthy control. The chain combines TRBV12-5 with TRBJ2-7, with 9 bases matching TRBD2. Here the CDR3 reads CASGLATGTSINEQYF. As DNA, the CDR3 is TGTGCTAGTGGTTTGGCCACCGGGACTAGCATCAACGAGCAGTACTTC.